This is a list of T cell receptor beta chains from one sample in a study of cytomegalovirus exposure and HLA in healthy donors. The repertoire was sequenced with immunoSEQ multiplex PCR; TCRdb's copy has only in-frame clones and lacks some. The data show 65,000 to 75,000 clones, 96% seen once. What was sequenced was PBMCs. These TCRs come from a woman younger than 35 in good health and CMV-seropositive. The CDR3 runs from the conserved cysteine through the conserved F or W.

J	V	CDR3
TRBJ2-7	TRBV5-6	CASSFLTSGRAYEQYF
TRBJ2-7	TRBV6-1	CASSDRDSSYEQYF
TRBJ2-5	TRBV5-6	CASSGATGLETQYF
TRBJ2-7	TRBV11-3	CASSLEGTRSSYEQYF
TRBJ2-3	TRBV19	CASSKSSGARDTQYF
TRBJ2-2	TRBV2	CASRQTNTGELFF
TRBJ1-4	TRBV6-5	CASRPQQGETEKLFF
TRBJ2-1	TRBV7-8	CASSRTSGRANEQFF
TRBJ2-7	TRBV5-1	CASSSRLAGVGSYEQYF
TRBJ1-2	TRBV5-4	CASSSPQGIGYGYTF
TRBJ1-2	TRBV6-5	CASSYSTQGGGYTF
TRBJ2-1	TRBV11-3	CASSSLRRSYNEQFF
TRBJ2-3	TRBV29-1	CSVKAGGVADTQYF
TRBJ2-5	TRBV28	CASSPGLQETQYF
TRBJ2-1	TRBV4-3	CASSQDGGGSHNEQFF
TRBJ2-2	TRBV5-4	CASSPSSFNTGELFF
TRBJ2-7	TRBV20-1	CSVKGDVEQYF
TRBJ1-5	TRBV4-1	CASSPTEYSNQPQHF
TRBJ1-2	TRBV27	CASSPLEGIYGYTF
TRBJ2-2	TRBV2	CASRGSGLAKDGELFF
TRBJ2-7	TRBV6-6	CASSSLADLPYEQYF
TRBJ2-3	TRBV11-3	CASSLLGLAGADTQYF
TRBJ2-1	TRBV27	CASSQTGNFNEQFF
TRBJ2-2	TRBV6-1	CASSALAAVGSGELFF
TRBJ2-1	TRBV29-1	CSVEGSARLANEQFF
TRBJ2-7	TRBV11-2	CASSLTGGLYEQYF
TRBJ2-5	TRBV4-1	CASSPSTTVRETQYF
TRBJ1-5	TRBV28	CASSFNQGANNQPQHF
TRBJ2-7	TRBV11-2	CASSLVRGPSPHEQYF
TRBJ2-3	TRBV5-4	CASSPPGQGADTQYF
TRBJ2-2	TRBV7-3	CASSQWTGSTGELFF
TRBJ1-3	TRBV30	CAWRFRGDRNGNTIYF
TRBJ2-1	TRBV4-3	CASSQDTSGIPGEQFF
TRBJ1-2	TRBV7-9	CASSLTGEGYTF
TRBJ2-7	TRBV27	CASSLFRGAYEQYF
TRBJ2-7	TRBV5-6	CASTLSRGSEQYF
TRBJ1-5	TRBV28	CASRDQTGNQPQHF
TRBJ1-2	TRBV19	CASSIETALYGYTF
TRBJ2-7	TRBV18	CASSPPRNTGASRYEQYF
TRBJ2-1	TRBV7-8	CAGAGVHNEQFF
TRBJ2-3	TRBV5-6	CASSLEASVSDTQYF
TRBJ2-5	TRBV7-9	CASSRQQETQYF
TRBJ2-5	TRBV2	CASRYRGLGTQYF
TRBJ2-5	TRBV28	CASSLITGGPSRETQYF
TRBJ2-3	TRBV18	CASLHRGTTDTQYF
TRBJ2-7	TRBV28	CASSFGGLRDRSYEQYF
TRBJ2-7	TRBV7-2	CASSSDSGLAGPYEQYF
TRBJ2-7	TRBV7-2	CASSLGGQGRYEQYF